This T cell receptor beta chain is drawn from a study of blood T cell repertoires in COVID-19. The protocol was immunoSEQ multiplex PCR, while the TCRdb copy is restricted to in-frame clones and leaves out a portion. The sample holds about 120,000 clones; nearly 90% are singletons and the top ten take 3.8%. CDR1 LNHDA and CDR2 SQIVND come from the germline V gene (reference sequence). The CDR3 has 14 residues. The junction had 8 bases not matched to a gene; V was cut back by 3 bases and J by 8 bases. This receptor was obtained from a woman aged 55-69 years with COVID-19, enrolled during active disease. The rearrangement uses TRBV19 and TRBJ1-1; 8 positions agree with TRBD1. Sequencing used peripheral blood. CDR3 DNA: TGTGCCAGTAGTATGGCGGACAGGGACCGAGAAGCTTTCTTT. As protein: CASSMADRDREAFF.